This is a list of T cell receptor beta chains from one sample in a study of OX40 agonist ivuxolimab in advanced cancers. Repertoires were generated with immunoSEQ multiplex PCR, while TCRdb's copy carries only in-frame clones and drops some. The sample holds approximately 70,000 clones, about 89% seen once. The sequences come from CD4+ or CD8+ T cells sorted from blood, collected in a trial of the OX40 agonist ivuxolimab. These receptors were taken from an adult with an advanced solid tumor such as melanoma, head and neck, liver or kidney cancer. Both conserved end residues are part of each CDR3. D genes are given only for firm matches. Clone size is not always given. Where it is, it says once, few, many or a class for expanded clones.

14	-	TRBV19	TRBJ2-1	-	TGTGCCAGTAGTTGGAGGGGGCCGAACAATGAGCAGTTCTTC	CASSWRGPNNEQFF
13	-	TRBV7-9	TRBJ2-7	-	TGTGCCAGCAGCTTAGCGGCGGCCTACGAGCAGTACTTC	CASSLAAAYEQYF
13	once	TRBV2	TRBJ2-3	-	TGTGCCAGCATGGTTGACAGCACAGATACGCAGTATTTT	CASMVDSTDTQYF
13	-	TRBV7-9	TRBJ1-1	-	TGTGCCAGCAGCTTAGCATCGGGGGTTGAAGCTTTCTTT	CASSLASGVEAFF
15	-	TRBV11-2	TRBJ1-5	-	TGTGCCAGCAGCCCAACGTCAGGAACCTATCAGCCCCAGCATTTT	CASSPTSGTYQPQHF
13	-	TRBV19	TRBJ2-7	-	TGTGCCAGTAGTATCGCCGGGGAATACGAGCAGTACTTC	CASSIAGEYEQYF
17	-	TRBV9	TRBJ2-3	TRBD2	TGTGCCAGCAGCGTAGGACTAGCGGGTGATATCACAGATACGCAGTATTTT	CASSVGLAGDITDTQYF
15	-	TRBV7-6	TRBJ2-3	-	TGTGCCAGCAGCCGGACGGGTGGAGCGGCAGATACGCAGTATTTT	CASSRTGGAADTQYF
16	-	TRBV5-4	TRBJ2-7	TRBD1	TGTGCCAGCAGCTTGGCCGTGGACAGGAAAATTTACGAGCAGTACTTC	CASSLAVDRKIYEQYF
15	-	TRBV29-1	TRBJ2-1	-	TGCAGCGTTGAAGGAACTGGGACCGGATACAATGAGCAGTTCTTC	CSVEGTGTGYNEQFF
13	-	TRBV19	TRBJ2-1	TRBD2	TGTGCCACCCTTAGCGGGAGCTTTGGTGAGCAGTTCTTC	CATLSGSFGEQFF
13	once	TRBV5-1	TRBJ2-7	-	TGCGCCAGCAGCTTGGGGGCCTCCTACGAGCAGTACTTC	CASSLGASYEQYF
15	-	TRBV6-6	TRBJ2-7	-	TGTGCCAGCAGTTACTCGCAAACAGGACCCTACGAGCAGTACTTC	CASSYSQTGPYEQYF
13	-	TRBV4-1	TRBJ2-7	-	TGCGCCAGCAGCCGGCAACAGGGACCCGAGCAGTACTTC	CASSRQQGPEQYF
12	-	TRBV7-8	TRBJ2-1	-	TGTGCCAGCAGCTTGGGAGCGGTGGAGCAGTTCTTC	CASSLGAVEQFF
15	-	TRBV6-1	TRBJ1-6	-	TGTGCCAGCAGTGAAGAGACAGCAAATAATTCACCCCTCCACTTT	CASSEETANNSPLHF
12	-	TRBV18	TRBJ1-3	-	TGTGCCAGTGACAGTTCTGGAAACACCATATATTTT	CASDSSGNTIYF